The source of this T cell receptor beta chain is a study of blood T cell repertoires in COVID-19. Study at large: Researchers got acute and convalescent COVID-19 samples from the United States, Italy and Spain. In each case, the material was cDNA or gDNA derived from T cells, B-cell-depleted T cells, or PBMCs.

The CDR3 runs to 17 residues. Germline CDR1 and CDR2: ENHRY and SYGVKD. Trimming took 0 bases from V and 0 from J, leaving 14 bases between them. In the authors' methods: Nucleated cell counts were estimated from reference gene primer amplification. Some clones are missing from TCRdb's copy, which holds only in-frame ones; the method was immunoSEQ multiplex PCR. V, J and clone size are those of that table, while D and trimming were read from the DNA. The profile covers over 150,000 clones, with roughly 85% appearing a single time and approximately 26% taken by the ten largest. The chain recombines TRBV10-3 with TRBJ1-1, with a possible D match to TRBD1 (6 bases). Sample: peripheral blood. The TCR originated in a woman aged 70-85 years with acute or convalescent COVID-19. The CDR3, as DNA: TGTGCCATCAGTGAGTCGCCGAGTAACAGGGTGAACACTGAAGCTTTCTTT. Translation: CAISESPSNRVNTEAFF.